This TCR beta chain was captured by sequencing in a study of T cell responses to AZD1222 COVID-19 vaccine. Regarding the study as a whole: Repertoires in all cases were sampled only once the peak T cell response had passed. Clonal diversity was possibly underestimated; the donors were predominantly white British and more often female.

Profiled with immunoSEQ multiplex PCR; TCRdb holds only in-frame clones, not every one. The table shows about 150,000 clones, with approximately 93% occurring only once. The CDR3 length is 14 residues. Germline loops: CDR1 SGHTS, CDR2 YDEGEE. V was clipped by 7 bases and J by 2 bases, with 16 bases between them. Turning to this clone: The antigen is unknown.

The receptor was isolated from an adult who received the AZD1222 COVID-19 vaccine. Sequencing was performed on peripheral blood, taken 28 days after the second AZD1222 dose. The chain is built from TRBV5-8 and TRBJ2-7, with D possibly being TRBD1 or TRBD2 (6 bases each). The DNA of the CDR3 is TGTGCCAGCTACGCGGGACACACTCCCTACGAGCAGTACTTC. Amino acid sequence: CASYAGHTPYEQYF. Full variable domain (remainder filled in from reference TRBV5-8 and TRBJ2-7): EAGVTQSPTHLIKTRGQQATLRCSPISGHTSVYWYQQALGLGLQFLLWYDEGEERNRGNFPPRFSGRQFPNYSSELNVNALELEDSALYLCASYAGHTPYEQYFGPGTRLTVT.